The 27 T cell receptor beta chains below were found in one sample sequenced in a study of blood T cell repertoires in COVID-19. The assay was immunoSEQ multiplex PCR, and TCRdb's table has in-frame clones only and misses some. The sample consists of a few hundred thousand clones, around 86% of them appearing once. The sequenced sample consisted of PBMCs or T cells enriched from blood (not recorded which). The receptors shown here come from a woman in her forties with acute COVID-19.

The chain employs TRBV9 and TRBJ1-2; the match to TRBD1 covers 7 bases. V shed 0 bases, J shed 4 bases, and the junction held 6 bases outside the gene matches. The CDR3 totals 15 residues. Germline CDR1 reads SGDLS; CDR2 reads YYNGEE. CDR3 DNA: TGTGCCAGCAGCGTAGCGACAGGGCTGGTCTATGGCTACACCTTC. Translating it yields CASSVATGLVYGYTF.

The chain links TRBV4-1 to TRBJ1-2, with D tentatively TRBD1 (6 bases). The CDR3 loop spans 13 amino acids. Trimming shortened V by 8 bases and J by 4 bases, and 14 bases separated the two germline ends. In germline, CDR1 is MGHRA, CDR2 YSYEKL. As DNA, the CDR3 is TGCGCCAGCGCGGGGGGGCGCAGCTATGGCTACACCTTC. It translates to CASAGGRSYGYTF.

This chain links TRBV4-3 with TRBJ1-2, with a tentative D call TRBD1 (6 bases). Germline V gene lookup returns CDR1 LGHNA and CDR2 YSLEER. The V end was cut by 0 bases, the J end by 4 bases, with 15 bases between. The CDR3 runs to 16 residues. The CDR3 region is CASSQDRGDTTYGYTF. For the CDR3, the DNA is TGCGCCAGCAGCCAAGACCGAGGGGACACAACCTATGGCTACACCTTC.

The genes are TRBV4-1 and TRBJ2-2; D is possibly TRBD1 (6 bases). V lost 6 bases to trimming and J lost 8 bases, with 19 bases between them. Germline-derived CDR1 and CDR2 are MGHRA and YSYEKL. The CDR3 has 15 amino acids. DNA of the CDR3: TGCGCCAGCAGACTCACCCAAGGGGGTTCAGGGGAGCTGTTTTTT. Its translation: CASRLTQGGSGELFF.

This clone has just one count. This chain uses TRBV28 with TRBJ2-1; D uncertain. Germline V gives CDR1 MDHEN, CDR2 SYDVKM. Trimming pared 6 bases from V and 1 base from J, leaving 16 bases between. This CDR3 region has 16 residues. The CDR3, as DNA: TGTGCCAGCAGCCGAGATCTAGGAAGATCCTACAATGAGCAGTTCTTC. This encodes CASSRDLGRSYNEQFF.

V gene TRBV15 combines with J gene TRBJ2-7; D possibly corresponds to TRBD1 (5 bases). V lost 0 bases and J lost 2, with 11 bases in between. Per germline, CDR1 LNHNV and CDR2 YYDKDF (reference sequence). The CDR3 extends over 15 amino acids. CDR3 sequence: CATSRDYKGAYEQYF. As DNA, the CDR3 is TGTGCCACCAGCAGAGATTATAAAGGGGCCTACGAGCAGTACTTC.

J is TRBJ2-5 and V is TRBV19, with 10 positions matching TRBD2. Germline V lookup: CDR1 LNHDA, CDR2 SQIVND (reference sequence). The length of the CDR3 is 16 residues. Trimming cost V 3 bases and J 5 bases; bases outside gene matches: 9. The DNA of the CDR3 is TGTGCCAGTAGTATGTGGGCTAGCGGGAGTTTTGAGACCCAGTACTTC. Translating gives CASSMWASGSFETQYF.

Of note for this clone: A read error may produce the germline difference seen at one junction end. DNA of the CDR3: TGTGCCAGCAGCTTATTGGGGGGACAGTTACACTTC. It is translated as CASSLLGGQLHF. The gene calls are TRBV7-8 and TRBJ2-7; D perhaps matches TRBD1 (7 bases). The CDR3 sequence is 12 residues long. Germline V lookup: CDR1 SGHVS, CDR2 FQNEAQ.

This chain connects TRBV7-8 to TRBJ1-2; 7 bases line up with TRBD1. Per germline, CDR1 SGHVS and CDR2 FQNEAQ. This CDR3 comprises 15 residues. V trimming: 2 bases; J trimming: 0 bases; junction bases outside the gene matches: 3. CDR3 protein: CASSLSGTANYGYTF. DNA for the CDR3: TGTGCCAGCAGCTTATCGGGGACAGCTAACTATGGCTACACCTTC.

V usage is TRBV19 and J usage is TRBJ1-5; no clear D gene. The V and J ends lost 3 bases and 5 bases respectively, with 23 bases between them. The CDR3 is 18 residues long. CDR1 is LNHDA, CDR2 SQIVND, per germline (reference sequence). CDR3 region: CASSILGSRRGYYQPQHF. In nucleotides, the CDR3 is TGTGCCAGTAGTATCTTGGGTTCTAGACGGGGATACTATCAGCCCCAGCATTTT.

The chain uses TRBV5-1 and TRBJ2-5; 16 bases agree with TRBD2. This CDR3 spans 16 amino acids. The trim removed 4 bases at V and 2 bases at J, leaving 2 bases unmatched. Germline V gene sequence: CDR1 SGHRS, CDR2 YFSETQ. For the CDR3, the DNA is TGCGCCAGCAGCAGGGGACTAGCGGGAGGGCAAGAGACCCAGTACTTC. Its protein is CASSRGLAGGQETQYF.

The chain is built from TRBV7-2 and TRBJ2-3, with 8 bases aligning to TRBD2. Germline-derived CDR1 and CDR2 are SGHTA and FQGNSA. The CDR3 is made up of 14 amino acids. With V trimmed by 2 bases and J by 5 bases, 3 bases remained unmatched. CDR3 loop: CASSLFAGGDTQYF. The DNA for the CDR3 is TGTGCCAGCAGCTTATTCGCGGGGGGAGATACGCAGTATTTT.

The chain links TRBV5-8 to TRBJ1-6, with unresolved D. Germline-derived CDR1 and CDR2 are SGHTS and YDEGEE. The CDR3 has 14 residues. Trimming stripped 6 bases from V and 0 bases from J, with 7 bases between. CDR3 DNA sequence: TGTGCCAGCATCTCGGGCTCCTATAATTCACCCCTCCACTTT. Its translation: CASISGSYNSPLHF.

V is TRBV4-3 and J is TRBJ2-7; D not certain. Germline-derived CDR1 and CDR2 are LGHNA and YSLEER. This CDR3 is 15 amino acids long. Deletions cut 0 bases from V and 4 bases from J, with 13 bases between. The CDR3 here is CASSQDFFGSYEQYF. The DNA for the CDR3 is TGCGCCAGCAGCCAAGATTTTTTTGGCTCTTACGAGCAGTACTTC.

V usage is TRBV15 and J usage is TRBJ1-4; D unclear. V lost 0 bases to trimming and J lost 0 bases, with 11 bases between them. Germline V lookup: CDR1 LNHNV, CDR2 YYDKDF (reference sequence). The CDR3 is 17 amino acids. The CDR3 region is CATSRDPREATNEKLFF. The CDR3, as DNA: TGTGCCACCAGCAGAGATCCCCGGGAAGCAACTAATGAAAAACTGTTTTTT.

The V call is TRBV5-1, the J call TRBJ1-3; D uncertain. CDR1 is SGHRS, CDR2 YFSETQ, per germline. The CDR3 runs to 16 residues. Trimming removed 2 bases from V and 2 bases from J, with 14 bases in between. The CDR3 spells CASSFTGISTGNTIYF. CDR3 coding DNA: TGCGCCAGCAGCTTCACCGGGATTTCTACTGGAAACACCATATATTTT.

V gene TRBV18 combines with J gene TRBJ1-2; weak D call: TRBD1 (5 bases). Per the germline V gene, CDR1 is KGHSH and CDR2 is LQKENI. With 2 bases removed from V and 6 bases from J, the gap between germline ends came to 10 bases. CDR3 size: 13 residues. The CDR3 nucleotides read TGTGCCAGCTCACCAAATAGGGGAAATGGCTACACCTTC. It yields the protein CASSPNRGNGYTF.

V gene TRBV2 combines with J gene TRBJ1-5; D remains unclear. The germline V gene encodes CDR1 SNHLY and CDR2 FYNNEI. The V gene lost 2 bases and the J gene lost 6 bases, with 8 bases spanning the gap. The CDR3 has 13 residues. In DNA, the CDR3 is TGTGCCAGCAGTGAATTGCGGGGTCAGCCCCAGCATTTT. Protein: CASSELRGQPQHF.

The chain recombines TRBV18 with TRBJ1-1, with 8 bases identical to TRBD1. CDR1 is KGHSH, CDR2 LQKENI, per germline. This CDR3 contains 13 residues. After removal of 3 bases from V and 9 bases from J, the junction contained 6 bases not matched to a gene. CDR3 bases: TGTGCCAGCTCACCTTCGAGACAGGGGCAAGCTTTCTTT. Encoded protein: CASSPSRQGQAFF.

Written as DNA, the CDR3 is TGTGCCAGCAGTTTTAGAGGTGAAGCTTTCTTT. This encodes CASSFRGEAFF. The rearrangement uses TRBV12-3 or TRBV12-4 and TRBJ1-1; D unclear. The CDR3 loop spans 11 amino acids. V gave up 3 bases and J gave up 7 bases, with 6 bases separating them.

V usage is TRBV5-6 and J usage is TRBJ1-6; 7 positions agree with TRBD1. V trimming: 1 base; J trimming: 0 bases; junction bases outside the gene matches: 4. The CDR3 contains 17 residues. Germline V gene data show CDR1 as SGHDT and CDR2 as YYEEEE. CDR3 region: CASSLRGGLSYNSPLHF. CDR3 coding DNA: TGTGCCAGCAGCTTGAGAGGGGGCCTCTCCTATAATTCACCCCTCCACTTT.

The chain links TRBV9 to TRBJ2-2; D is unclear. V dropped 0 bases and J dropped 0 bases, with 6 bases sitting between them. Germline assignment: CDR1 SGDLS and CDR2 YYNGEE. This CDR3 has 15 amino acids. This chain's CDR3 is CASSVGQANTGELFF. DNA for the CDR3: TGTGCCAGCAGCGTAGGGCAGGCGAACACCGGGGAGCTGTTTTTT. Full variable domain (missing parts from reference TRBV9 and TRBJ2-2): DSGVTQTPKHLITATGQRVTLRCSPRSGDLSVYWYQQSLDQGLQFLIQYYNGEERAKGNILERFSAQQFPDLHSELNLSSLELGDSALYFCASSVGQANTGELFFGEGSRLTVL.

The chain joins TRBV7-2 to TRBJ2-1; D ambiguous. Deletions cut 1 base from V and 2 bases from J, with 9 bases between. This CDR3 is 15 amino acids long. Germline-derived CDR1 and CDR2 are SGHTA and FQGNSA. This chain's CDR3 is CASSLVASTYNEQFF. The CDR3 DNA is TGTGCCAGCAGCTTAGTTGCGAGCACCTACAATGAGCAGTTCTTC.

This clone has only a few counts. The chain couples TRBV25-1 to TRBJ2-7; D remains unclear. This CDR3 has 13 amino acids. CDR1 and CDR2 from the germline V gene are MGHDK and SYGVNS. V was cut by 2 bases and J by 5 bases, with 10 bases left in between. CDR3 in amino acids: CASSEGSRDEQYF. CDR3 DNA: TGTGCCAGCAGTGAAGGATCCCGGGACGAGCAGTACTTC.

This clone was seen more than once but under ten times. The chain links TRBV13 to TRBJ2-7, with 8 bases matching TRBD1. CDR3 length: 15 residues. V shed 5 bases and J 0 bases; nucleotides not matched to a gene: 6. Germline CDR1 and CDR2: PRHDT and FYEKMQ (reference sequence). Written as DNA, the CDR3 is TGTGCCAGCAGCAACCGGGACAGGAGCTCCTACGAGCAGTACTTC. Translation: CASSNRDRSSYEQYF. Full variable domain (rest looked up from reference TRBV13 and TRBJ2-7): AAGVIQSPRHLIKEKRETATLKCYPIPRHDTVYWYQQGPGQDPQFLISFYEKMQSDKGSIPDRFSAQQFSDYHSELNMSSLELGDSALYFCASSNRDRSSYEQYFGPGTRLTVT.

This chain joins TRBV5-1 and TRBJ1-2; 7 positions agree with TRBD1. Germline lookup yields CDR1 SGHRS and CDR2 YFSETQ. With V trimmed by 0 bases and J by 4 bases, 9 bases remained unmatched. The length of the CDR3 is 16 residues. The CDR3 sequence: CASSLGITDRSYGYTF. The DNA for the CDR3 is TGCGCCAGCAGCTTGGGGATAACGGACAGGAGCTATGGCTACACCTTC.

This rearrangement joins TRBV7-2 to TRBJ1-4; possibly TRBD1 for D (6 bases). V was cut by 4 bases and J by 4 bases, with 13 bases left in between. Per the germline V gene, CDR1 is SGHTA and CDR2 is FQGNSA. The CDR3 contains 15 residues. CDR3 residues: CASSYPTGFNEKLFF. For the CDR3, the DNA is TGTGCCAGCAGCTACCCGACAGGATTTAATGAAAAACTGTTTTTT.